These T cell receptor beta chains were read from a single sample in a study of cytomegalovirus exposure and HLA in healthy donors. Sequenced by immunoSEQ multiplex PCR; TCRdb stores in-frame clones only, minus some. This table holds approximately 270,000 clones, around 90% found once. Sequencing was carried out using PBMCs. Receptors were obtained from a woman between 18 and 29 years old in good health and CMV-seronegative. CDR3s include the opening cysteine and the closing phenylalanine or tryptophan. The D gene is left open where the match is weak.

d_gene: .
v_gene: TRBV6-6
j_gene: TRBJ1-5
CDR3aa: CATEGLLQPQHF
CDR3nt: TGTGCCACCGAGGGTTTATTGCAGCCCCAGCATTTT

d_gene: .
v_gene: TRBV6-6
j_gene: TRBJ2-3
CDR3aa: CASSFGGVPKDTQYF
CDR3nt: TGTGCCAGCAGTTTTGGAGGGGTTCCGAAGGATACGCAGTATTTT

d_gene: TRBD1
v_gene: TRBV5-1
j_gene: TRBJ2-5
CDR3aa: CASSPGPTGPAVQYF
CDR3nt: TGCGCCAGCAGCCCAGGCCCGACAGGGCCCGCAGTTCAGTACTTC

d_gene: .
v_gene: TRBV10-2
j_gene: TRBJ1-4
CDR3aa: CASSDGGINEKLFF
CDR3nt: TGCGCCAGCAGTGACGGGGGGATTAATGAAAAACTGTTTTTT

d_gene: .
v_gene: TRBV5-1
j_gene: TRBJ2-3
CDR3aa: CASSLGRVTDTQYF
CDR3nt: TGCGCCAGCAGCTTGGGGCGGGTGACAGATACGCAGTATTTT

d_gene: .
v_gene: TRBV2
j_gene: TRBJ1-5
CDR3aa: CASRERPGNHPYSNQPQHF
CDR3nt: TGTGCCAGCAGGGAACGGCCCGGGAACCATCCTTATAGCAATCAGCCCCAGCATTTT

d_gene: TRBD2
v_gene: TRBV28
j_gene: TRBJ2-3
CDR3aa: CASSSVPGLAGHTDTQYF
CDR3nt: TGTGCCAGCAGTTCGGTCCCGGGACTAGCGGGGCACACAGATACGCAGTATTTT

d_gene: TRBD1
v_gene: TRBV5-5
j_gene: TRBJ1-6
CDR3aa: CASSLEGTGNSPLHF
CDR3nt: TGTGCCAGCAGCTTGGAAGGGACAGGGAATTCACCCCTCCACTTT

d_gene: .
v_gene: TRBV10-3
j_gene: TRBJ2-5
CDR3aa: CAISESQEGETQYF
CDR3nt: TGTGCCATCAGTGAGTCTCAGGAGGGAGAGACCCAGTACTTC

d_gene: TRBD1
v_gene: TRBV6-1
j_gene: TRBJ1-1
CDR3aa: CASSERTGDRINTEAFF
CDR3nt: TGTGCCAGCAGTGAACGGACCGGGGACAGGATAAACACTGAAGCTTTCTTT

d_gene: .
v_gene: TRBV6-5
j_gene: TRBJ2-1
CDR3aa: CASSYSPGGRYNEQFF
CDR3nt: TGTGCCAGCAGTTACTCCCCGGGGGGCAGGTACAATGAGCAGTTCTTC

d_gene: .
v_gene: TRBV19
j_gene: TRBJ2-3
CDR3aa: CASNFGTRTDTQYF
CDR3nt: TGTGCCAGTAACTTCGGGACTCGCACAGATACGCAGTATTTT